This T cell receptor (beta chain) originates from a study of blood T cells in healthy people across ages. This clonotype was counted ten times or more. Germline V gene data show CDR1 as MNHEY and CDR2 as SVGAGI. This CDR3 region has 16 residues. V lost 0 bases, J lost 4 bases, and 10 bases lay in between. A J-beta primer mix and a sample-barcoded 5' primer were used in a second PCR of roughly 6 to 11 cycles. TCRdb reprocessed the 5' RACE reads with MiXCR, giving one entry per CDR3 protein. This sample has 650,000 to 1,000,000 distinct CDR3 sequences; roughly 40% occur once, and the top ten carry around 13%.

The sample consisted of blood. This sequence was found in a man between 18 and 35 years old in good health. V usage is TRBV6-5 and J usage is TRBJ1-6; D is uncertain. CDR3 bases: TGTGCCAGCAGTTACTCGAGGGCGGAGTATAATTCACCCCTCCACTTT. Translated, it gives CASSYSRAEYNSPLHF.